The 20 T cell receptor beta chains in this list originate from one sample, sequenced in a study of T cells in tumors after PD-1 blockade. Measured with immunoSEQ multiplex PCR; TCRdb has only the in-frame clones, and not every one. Altogether tens of thousands of clones are present, 65% to 80% being singletons, with the ten largest covering over 7.5%. This sample comprised PBMCs, obtained before anti-PD-1 therapy. The receptors were sampled from a human donor with advanced basal cell or squamous cell carcinoma (not recorded which).

The chain recombines TRBV2 with TRBJ2-7, with 7 bases fitting TRBD2. The germline V gene has CDR1 SNHLY and CDR2 FYNNEI. Trimming took 2 bases from V and 0 from J; bases not matched to a gene: 4. The CDR3 totals 15 residues. The CDR3: CASSERGGSSYEQYF. DNA for the CDR3: TGTGCCAGCAGTGAAAGAGGCGGGAGCTCCTACGAGCAGTACTTC. The full variable domain, with the rest looked up from reference TRBV2 and TRBJ2-7, is EPEVTQTPSHQVTQMGQEVILRCVPISNHLYFYWYRQILGQKVEFLVSFYNNEISEKSEIFDDQFSVERPDGSNFTLKIRSTKLEDSAMYFCASSERGGSSYEQYFGPGTRLTVT.

The chain links TRBV7-8 to TRBJ1-5; a possible D gene is TRBD1 (5 bases). This CDR3 contains 15 residues. V shed 4 bases and J shed 5 bases, with 15 bases lying between them. The germline gives CDR1 SGHVS, CDR2 FQNEAQ. The CDR3 sequence: CASSSEGAGHQPQHF. CDR3 bases: TGTGCCAGCAGCTCGGAAGGGGCAGGGCATCAGCCCCAGCATTTT.

This CDR3 is CASSQDRGRTQYF. The CDR3 nucleotides are TGTGCCAGCAGCCAAGATCGGGGAAGGACGCAGTATTTT. The genes are TRBV3-1 (or the pseudogene TRBV3-2) and TRBJ2-3, with D maybe TRBD2 (5 bases). The CDR3 totals 13 residues. Trimming removed 0 bases from V and 9 bases from J, with 10 bases in between. The germline V gene has CDR1 LGHDT and CDR2 YNNKEL (reference sequence).

The chain has TRBV28 and TRBJ2-2, with D possibly being TRBD1 (5 bases). The V gene's germline CDR1 is MDHEN and CDR2 SYDVKM. The CDR3 has 16 residues. Deletions cut 5 bases from V and 0 bases from J, with 13 bases between. CDR3 nucleotide sequence: TGTGCCAGCAGTCCGCATGGGGCGGCGAACACCGGGGAGCTGTTTTTT. Translating gives CASSPHGAANTGELFF.

The chain links TRBV18 to TRBJ1-1; D perhaps matches TRBD1 (5 bases). With 2 bases removed from V and 2 bases from J, the gap between germline ends came to 6 bases. CDR3 size: 13 residues. CDR1 and CDR2 (germline): KGHSH, LQKENI. DNA for the CDR3: TGTGCCAGCTCACCAAGGGGAAACACTGAAGCTTTCTTT. It specifies CASSPRGNTEAFF.

The chain employs TRBV29-1 and TRBJ2-7; TRBD2 matches 10 bases. Per germline, CDR1 SQVTM and CDR2 ANQGSEA. CDR3 size: 14 residues. Trimming cost V 7 bases and J 9 bases; bases outside gene matches: 15. CDR3: CSAAWSSGGSGQYF. The CDR3 coding sequence is TGCAGCGCTGCGTGGTCTAGCGGGGGCTCCGGGCAGTACTTC.

This chain connects TRBV20-1 to TRBJ1-2; D is uncertain. Trimming removed 6 bases from V and 2 bases from J, with 7 bases in between. Looked up from germline, CDR1 is DFQATT and CDR2 is SNEGSKA (reference sequence). The CDR3 has 11 amino acids. CDR3 DNA sequence: TGCAGTGCCGAACGGAACTATGGCTACACCTTC. It encodes CSAERNYGYTF.

V and J are TRBV7-6 and TRBJ1-1; D perhaps matches TRBD1 (6 bases). V lost 5 bases, J lost 2 bases, and 12 bases lay in between. The CDR3 runs to 14 residues. Germline CDR1 and CDR2: SGHVS and FNYEAQ. The CDR3 nucleotides are TGTGCCAGCAGCATACGGACAGACAACACTGAAGCTTTCTTT. Its translation: CASSIRTDNTEAFF.

This clone has only one observation. The chain employs TRBV6-1 and TRBJ1-2, with a weak D call TRBD1 (5 bases). CDR1 and CDR2 (germline): MNHNS, SASEGT. Trimming removed 2 bases at V and 2 bases at J, with 18 bases between. CDR3 length equals 17 residues. CDR3 DNA: TGTGCCAGCAGTGAATTGGGGGGGTTGACAGAGAACTATGGCTACACCTTC. This encodes CASSELGGLTENYGYTF.

This clone has a handful of counts. The V and J genes are TRBV11-1 and TRBJ2-7; 9 bases line up with TRBD2. The CDR3 is 14 residues long. The junction had 3 bases not matched to a gene; V was cut back by 3 bases and J by 3 bases. Germline CDR1 reads SGHAT; CDR2 reads FQDESV (reference sequence). DNA for the CDR3: TGTGCCAGCAGCTTTGCTAGCGGGAACTACGAGCAGTACTTC. Protein: CASSFASGNYEQYF.

The chain recombines TRBV7-8 with TRBJ2-7; 8 bases match TRBD2. Germline trimming cut 4 bases from V and 0 bases from J; bases unmatched to any gene: 11. This CDR3 has 17 amino acids. Germline values: CDR1 SGHVS, CDR2 FQNEAQ. The CDR3 sequence: CASSSALGAGVSYEQYF. CDR3 bases: TGTGCCAGCAGCTCAGCTCTGGGAGCGGGAGTCTCCTACGAGCAGTACTTC.

The chain is built from TRBV19 and TRBJ1-5, with 8 bases identical to TRBD1. From germline, CDR1 is LNHDA and CDR2 SQIVND (reference sequence). The CDR3 covers 16 residues. V shed 1 base, J shed 2 bases, and the junction held 4 bases outside the gene matches. This CDR3 is CASSIVQGAGNQPQHF. DNA of the CDR3: TGTGCCAGTAGTATAGTCCAGGGGGCGGGCAATCAGCCCCAGCATTTT.

The CDR3 loop reads CASSPGKSIGVPGLAGGPVETQYF. CDR3 bases: TGTGCCAGCTCACCAGGAAAGTCCATAGGAGTCCCGGGACTAGCGGGAGGGCCGGTAGAGACCCAGTACTTC. The chain uses TRBV18 and TRBJ2-5, with TRBD2 matching over 16 bases. CDR1 and CDR2 (germline): KGHSH, LQKENI. The CDR3 is made up of 24 amino acids. V shed 2 bases and J 4 bases; nucleotides not matched to a gene: 25.

Note on this clone: The conserved closing phenylalanine or tryptophan is absent in this CDR3, likely reflecting a read error. Because the CDR3's place on the DNA is in doubt, the DNA is left out and the CDR3 is given as listed by TCRdb. V and J are TRBV6-4 and TRBJ2-7; TRBD1 is taken as the D call from the table, unchecked against the DNA. Germline V gene data show CDR1 as MRHNA and CDR2 as SNTAGT. A total of 8 residues make up the CDR3, ends included. The CDR3 loop is CASSQSGL.

The gene calls are TRBV19 and TRBJ2-7; D remains unclear. The CDR3 contains 11 residues. Germline lookup yields CDR1 LNHDA and CDR2 SQIVND (reference sequence). V was trimmed by 5 bases and J by 10 bases, leaving 12 bases between them. In DNA, the CDR3 is TGTGCCAGTAGTCACGAAGGGAAACAGTACTTC. Amino acid sequence: CASSHEGKQYF.

CDR3 nucleotides: TGTGCCAGCAGCTTATATACGGGGGATGGGGATACGCAGTATTTT. It codes for CASSLYTGDGDTQYF. This chain uses TRBV7-6 with TRBJ2-3; D is perhaps TRBD2 (6 bases). Deletions cut 2 bases from V and 6 bases from J, with 15 bases between. The germline CDR1 and CDR2 sequences are SGHVS and FNYEAQ. The CDR3 extends over 15 amino acids.

This chain links TRBV29-1 with TRBJ1-3; TRBD1 matches 10 bases. Germline V lookup: CDR1 SQVTM, CDR2 ANQGSEA. The V segment lost 3 bases and the J segment 2 bases; nucleotides outside the gene matches: 1. This CDR3 spans 14 amino acids. The CDR3 reads CSVEGQGTGNTIYF. For the CDR3, the DNA is TGCAGCGTTGAGGGACAGGGGACTGGAAACACCATATATTTT.

The chain links TRBV9 to TRBJ2-7, with D possibly TRBD2 on 7 matching bases. Trimming removed 3 bases from V and 4 bases from J, with 14 bases in between. This CDR3 region has 14 residues. Germline V gene data show CDR1 as SGDLS and CDR2 as YYNGEE. The CDR3 loop reads CASSATGGAYEQYF. Written as DNA, the CDR3 is TGTGCCAGCAGCGCCACGGGGGGCGCTTACGAGCAGTACTTC.

This chain connects TRBV5-4 to TRBJ2-7, with D possibly matching TRBD2 (7 bases). CDR1 and CDR2 (germline): SGHNT, YYREEE (reference sequence). Trimming took off 0 bases at V and 4 bases at J, with 17 bases between the two ends. This CDR3 has 16 amino acids. CDR3: CASSLEGGKSAYEQYF. The DNA of the CDR3 is TGTGCCAGCAGCTTGGAGGGGGGGAAATCTGCGTACGAGCAGTACTTC.

The chain employs TRBV5-1 and TRBJ1-2, with unresolved D. Germline V gene lookup returns CDR1 SGHRS and CDR2 YFSETQ. Trimming removed 0 bases from V and 5 bases from J, with 8 bases in between. The CDR3 loop spans 13 amino acids. DNA for the CDR3: TGCGCCAGCAGCTTGGAGGGCGAGTATGGCTACACCTTC. Protein sequence: CASSLEGEYGYTF.